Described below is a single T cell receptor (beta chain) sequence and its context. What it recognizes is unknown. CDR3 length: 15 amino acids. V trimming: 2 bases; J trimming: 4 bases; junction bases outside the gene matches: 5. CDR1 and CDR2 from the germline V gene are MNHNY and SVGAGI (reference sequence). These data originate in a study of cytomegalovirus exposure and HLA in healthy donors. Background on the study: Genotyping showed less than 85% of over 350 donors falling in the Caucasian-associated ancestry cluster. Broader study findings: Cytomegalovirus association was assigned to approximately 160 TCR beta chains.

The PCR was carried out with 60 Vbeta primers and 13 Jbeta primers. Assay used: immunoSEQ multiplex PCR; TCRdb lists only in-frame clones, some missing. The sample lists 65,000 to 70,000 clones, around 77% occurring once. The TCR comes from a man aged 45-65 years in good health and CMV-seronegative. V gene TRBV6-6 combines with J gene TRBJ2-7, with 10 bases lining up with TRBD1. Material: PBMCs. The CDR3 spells CASSYPTGGSYEQYF. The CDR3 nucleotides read TGTGCCAGCAGTTACCCGACAGGGGGCTCGTACGAGCAGTACTTC.